One and the same sample provided the 13 T cell receptor beta chains below, sequenced in a study of T cells in Graves' hyperthyroidism and ophthalmopathy. From RNA transcripts, TCR beta CDR3 regions were amplified. Researchers ran a first-round RT-PCR on the TCR CDR3 using the HTBI primer set. TCRdb processed the multiplex PCR reads anew with MiXCR; each CDR3 protein has one entry. The table includes 600,000 or so distinct CDR3 sequences, approximately 14% detected once. The sequenced sample consisted of blood. These TCRs come from a woman aged 45-65 years with Graves' ophthalmopathy.

This clonotype has only a few counts. CDR3 sequence: CASSPKGAGSGTGELFF. The DNA for the CDR3 is TGTGCCAGCTCACCGAAGGGAGCGGGAAGCGGAACCGGGGAGCTGTTTTTT. V is TRBV18 and J is TRBJ2-2, with 7 bases that match TRBD2. CDR1 is KGHSH and CDR2 is LQKENI in the germline V gene. Trimming at V came to 3 bases and at J to 5 bases, leaving 12 bases not matched to a gene. There are 17 residues in the CDR3.

This clonotype was seen repeatedly, ten times or more. The chain couples TRBV28 to TRBJ2-1; D unresolved. This CDR3 is built from 16 residues. The germline V and J ends were trimmed by 4 bases and 0 bases, with 13 bases remaining between them. Germline-derived CDR1 and CDR2 are MDHEN and SYDVKM. The CDR3 loop reads CASSSPGLRSYNEQFF. CDR3 sequence (DNA): TGTGCCAGCAGTTCCCCAGGTCTCCGCTCCTACAATGAGCAGTTCTTC.

The sample holds many counts of this clonotype. At one boundary the junction diverges from the germline segment, which might be a read error. J is TRBJ2-7 and V is TRBV28, with TRBD2 as a possible D gene (6 bases). This CDR3 spans 12 amino acids. In germline, CDR1 is MDHEN, CDR2 SYDVKM. CDR3 DNA sequence: TGTGCCAGCCGTTTTGGGGGGTACGAGCAGTACTTC. Translated, it gives CASRFGGYEQYF.

In its sample, this clonotype was seen many times. This chain uses TRBV28 with TRBJ1-1; TRBD1 matches at 7 bases. From germline, CDR1 is MDHEN and CDR2 SYDVKM. Unmatched junction bases numbered 12, after V lost 6 bases and J lost 2 bases. The CDR3 sequence is 16 residues long. The CDR3, as DNA: TGTGCCAGCAGCCAAGGGGGCGCCCCTCTTAACACTGAAGCTTTCTTT. Its protein product is CASSQGGAPLNTEAFF.

This chain connects TRBV14 to TRBJ2-1, with 9 bases that match TRBD2. With 3 bases clipped from V and 3 bases from J, the junction kept 9 bases outside the gene matches. The CDR3 is 17 amino acids. Germline lookup yields CDR1 SGHDN and CDR2 FVKESK. CDR3 coding DNA: TGTGCCAGCAGCCAGGGCGTGGCGGGAGGGAACTACAATGAGCAGTTCTTC. Protein product: CASSQGVAGGNYNEQFF.

This chain uses TRBV6-5 with TRBJ2-1, with 13 positions matching TRBD2. Germline V lookup: CDR1 MNHEY, CDR2 SVGAGI. The CDR3 has 17 amino acids. The V segment lost 1 base and the J segment 4 bases; nucleotides outside the gene matches: 4. This chain's CDR3 is CASSYFRGLAGYNEQFF. DNA for the CDR3: TGTGCCAGCAGTTACTTTAGGGGACTAGCGGGGTACAATGAGCAGTTCTTC.

V and J are TRBV6-9 and TRBJ2-7; TRBD1 aligns across 12 bases. The CDR3 sequence is 16 residues long. Germline V gives CDR1 MNHGY, CDR2 SVAAGI. Trimming at V came to 3 bases and at J to 3 bases, leaving 6 bases not matched to a gene. The CDR3 nucleotides read TGTGCCAGCAGTTACAGGGACAGGGGGCTTGGCTACGAGCAGTACTTC. The encoded protein is CASSYRDRGLGYEQYF.

This chain uses TRBV27 with TRBJ2-2, with D unclear. The CDR3 length is 17 residues. V gave up 3 bases and J gave up 5 bases, with 19 bases separating them. In germline, CDR1 is MNHEY, CDR2 SMNVEV (reference sequence). CDR3 nucleotides: TGTGCCAGCAGTTTTAAGAGCCCAAGCGATCGTACCGGGGAGCTGTTTTTT. Its translation is CASSFKSPSDRTGELFF.

This rearrangement joins TRBV5-1 to TRBJ1-5; possibly TRBD1 for D (5 bases). The V end was cut by 0 bases, the J end by 2 bases, with 9 bases between. Germline V CDR1 and CDR2: SGHRS, YFSETQ. The CDR3 has 15 residues. The CDR3 DNA reads as TGCGCCAGCAGCTTGGCCCCGGGGGGCAATCAGCCCCAGCATTTT. This sequence encodes CASSLAPGGNQPQHF.

This clonotype was seen repeatedly, ten times or more. The J gene is TRBJ1-4, the V gene TRBV2; 11 bases agree with TRBD1. J lost 6 bases, V lost 6 bases, and 3 bases had no gene match. There are 14 residues in the CDR3. Germline values: CDR1 SNHLY, CDR2 FYNNEI. CDR3 amino acids: CASSRDRGYEKLFF. The CDR3 DNA reads as TGTGCCAGCAGCCGGGACAGGGGGTATGAAAAACTGTTTTTT.

The table lists this clonotype with many counts. The rearrangement links TRBV20-1 to TRBJ2-5, with D uncertain. The CDR3 covers 14 residues. The germline V gene has CDR1 DFQATT and CDR2 SNEGSKA (reference sequence). Deletions cut 0 bases from V and 7 bases from J, with 15 bases between. The CDR3 DNA follows: TGCAGTGCTAGAGATGAAAACGCCTGGGGGACCCAGTACTTC. It codes for CSARDENAWGTQYF.

This clonotype was found many times. The rearrangement uses TRBV30 and TRBJ1-2, with D tentatively TRBD1 (6 bases). The CDR3 is 13 amino acids. Germline V gene lookup returns CDR1 GTSNPN and CDR2 SVGIG (reference sequence). Trimming removed 1 base from V and 5 bases from J, with 11 bases in between. This chain's CDR3 is CAWSEGRGYGYTF. CDR3 in DNA: TGTGCCTGGAGTGAGGGCAGGGGTTATGGCTACACCTTC.

There are a few counts of this clonotype. V is TRBV20-1 and J is TRBJ1-6; D might be TRBD1 (5 bases). Germline V CDR1 and CDR2: DFQATT, SNEGSKA (reference sequence). Deletions cut 3 bases from V and 8 bases from J, with 14 bases between. The CDR3 length is 14 residues. As DNA, the CDR3 is TGCAGTGCTAGTCCGGGACGAGTAGATTCACCCCTCCACTTT. It specifies CSASPGRVDSPLHF.